Below are 20 T cell receptor beta chains sequenced from a single sample in a study of molecular identifiers for immune sequencing clone quantification (dated by TCRdb to 2016 to 2019). The library was obtained by PCR. For sequencing, an Illumina HiSeq 4000 was employed. TCRdb passed the public sequencing reads through fastp at Q25 and MiXCR, retaining productive beta sequences. Merged by CDR3 protein, the rows form single entries marked with the most common genes and DNA. The sample table shows more than 300,000 distinct CDR3 sequences, and roughly a fifth are seen once. The leading ten clones occupy 0.81% of the sample. The sample comprised naive CD8+ T cells from blood, with Jurkat cell RNA spiked in. This sample's cell subset or site label indicates: FACS-sorted CD8+CD4-CCR7+CD45RA+ naive T cells. The source of these receptors is a human donor in good health. Some libraries in this study had Jurkat cell RNA spiked in.

The V and J genes are TRBV4-1 and TRBJ2-7, with 8 bases identical to TRBD2. The CDR3 is 14 amino acids. The germline V gene encodes CDR1 MGHRA and CDR2 YSYEKL. Trimming took 3 bases from V and 6 from J; bases not matched to a gene: 7. CDR3 in DNA: TGCGCCAGCAGCCAGGGACTAGTGGGTGGCGAGCAGTACTTC. This translates into CASSQGLVGGEQYF.

This clonotype was recorded at least ten times. The chain recombines TRBV7-2 with TRBJ2-3; D is perhaps TRBD2 (7 bases). CDR3 length: 14 residues. Per germline, CDR1 SGHTA and CDR2 FQGNSA. The V end lost 3 bases, the J end lost 4 bases, and 11 bases lay between the germline ends. CDR3 residues: CASSFGGGPDTQYF. Here the CDR3 DNA reads TGTGCCAGCAGCTTCGGCGGGGGCCCAGATACGCAGTATTTT.

This clonotype was detected many times. J is TRBJ1-2 and V is TRBV4-1, with TRBD1 matching 7 bases. Germline V lookup: CDR1 MGHRA, CDR2 YSYEKL. CDR3 length: 16 residues. Trimming at V came to 0 bases and at J to 3 bases, leaving 7 bases not matched to a gene. The CDR3 is CASSQDLGTGDYGYTF. The CDR3 region has the DNA TGCGCCAGCAGCCAAGATCTTGGCACAGGGGACTATGGCTACACCTTC.

V and J are TRBV25-1 and TRBJ2-5, with D possibly TRBD2 on 5 matching bases. Germline V lookup: CDR1 MGHDK, CDR2 SYGVNS. The CDR3 is 13 amino acids. The V and J ends lost 8 bases and 0 bases respectively, with 10 bases between them. The CDR3 DNA reads TGTGCCAGCTCGAGGGCGGACCAAGAGACCCAGTACTTC. This codes for CASSRADQETQYF. The whole variable domain, remainder taken from reference TRBV25-1 and TRBJ2-5, is EADIYQTPRYLVIGTGKKITLECSQTMGHDKMYWYQQDPGMELHLIHYSYGVNSTEKGDLSSESTVSRIRTEHFPLTLESARPSHTSQYLCASSRADQETQYFGPGTRLLVL.

This clonotype was detected many times. This chain joins TRBV4-3 and TRBJ2-3; D perhaps matches TRBD1 (6 bases). The CDR3 totals 18 residues. The germline gives CDR1 LGHNA, CDR2 YSLEER. Trimming left V 0 bases short and J 5 bases short, with 21 bases between. The CDR3 nucleotides read TGCGCCAGCAGCCAAGATTTCGTACGCAGCAGCAGGGGAGATACGCAGTATTTT. This encodes CASSQDFVRSSRGDTQYF.

V usage is TRBV27 and J usage is TRBJ2-6; the D call may be TRBD1 or TRBD2 (8 bases each). The V end lost 8 bases, the J end lost 0 bases, and 17 bases lay between the germline ends. The CDR3 consists of 17 residues. CDR1 and CDR2 from the germline V gene are MNHEY and SMNVEV (reference sequence). The CDR3 DNA is TGTGCCAGCCGGACAGGGACTAGTATCTCTGGGGCCAACGTCCTGACTTTC. This sequence encodes CASRTGTSISGANVLTF.

As regards this clonotype: It may be a read error: a sequence one base away is much more abundant. The rearrangement links TRBV27 to TRBJ2-7; D is unresolved. The germline V gene encodes CDR1 MNHEY and CDR2 SMNVEV (reference sequence). The CDR3 has 13 residues. The V and J ends lost 6 bases and 0 bases respectively, with 9 bases between them. The CDR3 sequence: CASRPAGSYEQYF. DNA of the CDR3: TGTGCCAGCAGGCCGGCAGGCTCCTACGAGCAGTACTTC.

This clonotype has only a few counts. The V and J genes are TRBV7-9 and TRBJ2-5; D perhaps matches TRBD2 (6 bases). The V gene's germline CDR1 is SEHNR and CDR2 FQNEAQ (reference sequence). Trimming shortened V by 8 bases and J by 4 bases, and 20 bases separated the two germline ends. The CDR3 consists of 15 residues. In nucleotides, the CDR3 is TGTGCCAGCGGGCCGGGGCGGGGCCTCGCAGAGACCCAGTACTTC. Translated, it gives CASGPGRGLAETQYF. Combining the CDR3 with reference TRBV7-9 and TRBJ2-5 gives the whole variable domain DTGVSQNPRHKITKRGQNVTFRCDPISEHNRLYWYRQTLGQGPEFLTYFQNEAQLEKSRLLSDRFSAERPKGSFSTLEIQRTEQGDSAMYLCASGPGRGLAETQYFGPGTRLLVL.

This clonotype was detected once. With a much larger clone just one base away, this may be a read error. Without the conserved terminal phenylalanine or tryptophan, this CDR3 likely stems from a read error. The chain links TRBV16 to TRBJ2-7, with D hard to call. The CDR3 runs to 13 residues. Germline CDR1 KGHSY, CDR2 FQNENV. V dropped 4 bases and J dropped 2 bases, with 9 bases sitting between them. The CDR3 nucleotides read TGTGCCAGCAGCCGAGCTGAACCCTACGAGCAGTACTCC. As protein: CASSRAEPYEQYS.

V usage is TRBV2 and J usage is TRBJ1-2; no firm D call. CDR1 and CDR2 from the germline V gene are SNHLY and FYNNEI. CDR3 length: 13 amino acids. V lost 1 base and J lost 3, with 6 bases in between. CDR3 sequence: CASSEGQHYGYTF. Here the CDR3 DNA reads TGTGCCAGCAGTGAAGGGCAGCACTATGGCTACACCTTC.

Regarding this clonotype: A clone one base away is much larger, so this may be a read error. The V gene is TRBV10-2, the J gene TRBJ2-7; tentatively, D is TRBD2 (5 bases). The CDR3 spans 14 residues. From germline, CDR1 is WSHSY and CDR2 SAAADI. The CDR3 region is CASGEYGMAYEQYF. The DNA for the CDR3 is TGCGCCAGCGGTGAGTACGGGATGGCCTACGAGCAGTACTTC.

This clonotype was recorded many times. CDR3 region: CASSLVGGGSNQPQHF. The CDR3 DNA is TGTGCCAGCAGCTTGGTCGGCGGGGGTAGCAATCAGCCCCAGCATTTT. This chain links TRBV5-5 with TRBJ1-5; possibly TRBD1 for D (5 bases). The V end lost 0 bases, the J end lost 0 bases, and 10 bases lay between the germline ends. Per germline, CDR1 SGHKS and CDR2 YYEKEE (reference sequence). The CDR3 is made up of 16 amino acids. The full variable domain, in which reference TRBV5-5 and TRBJ1-5 provide the parts outside the CDR3, is DAGVTQSPTHLIKTRGQQVTLRCSPISGHKSVSWYQQVLGQGPQFIFQYYEKEERGRGNFPDRFSARQFPNYSSELNVNALLLGDSALYLCASSLVGGGSNQPQHFGDGTRLSIL.

The chain couples TRBV9 to TRBJ1-4, with D possibly being TRBD1 (6 bases). Per the germline V gene, CDR1 is SGDLS and CDR2 is YYNGEE. Trimming removed 4 bases from V and 8 bases from J, with 18 bases in between. This CDR3 contains 15 residues. The CDR3 here is CASSLAGQGHEKLFF. In nucleotides, the CDR3 is TGTGCCAGCAGCCTAGCGGGTCAGGGGCACGAAAAACTGTTTTTT.

This clonotype was detected ten times or more. This rearrangement joins TRBV28 to TRBJ2-3; 8 nucleotides match TRBD2. Losses at the gene ends were 6 bases for V and 7 bases for J; bases not matched to a gene: 12. The CDR3 contains 15 residues. Germline CDR1 is MDHEN and CDR2 is SYDVKM. The CDR3 spells CASSPRGTRAHTQYF. CDR3 nucleotide sequence: TGTGCCAGCAGCCCCCGAGGGACTAGGGCTCATACGCAGTATTTT.

This clonotype has more than one count but fewer than ten. J is TRBJ2-7 and V is TRBV7-9; 7 bases fit TRBD2. The CDR3 runs to 14 residues. CDR1 is SEHNR, CDR2 FQNEAQ, per germline (reference sequence). Unmatched junction bases numbered 9, after V lost 5 bases and J lost 5 bases. The CDR3 spells CASSPRERGDEQYF. The CDR3 bases are TGTGCCAGCAGCCCTCGGGAACGGGGGGACGAGCAGTACTTC.

Worth noting for this clonotype: It may be a read error: a sequence one base away is much more abundant. The CDR3: CASMRSLTDTGELFF. The DNA of the CDR3 is TGCGCCAGCATGCGAAGTCTCACGGACACCGGGGAGCTGTTTTTT. The chain is built from TRBV4-3 and TRBJ2-2; the D is unclear. The CDR3 loop spans 15 amino acids. Per germline, CDR1 LGHNA and CDR2 YSLEER. V lost 7 bases, J lost 3 bases, and 15 bases lay in between.

About this clonotype: Just one base apart from a much larger clone, this may be a read error. V gene TRBV2 combines with J gene TRBJ1-1, with D unresolved. Germline lookup yields CDR1 SNHLY and CDR2 FYNNEI. The V end lost 5 bases, the J end lost 7 bases, and 17 bases lay between the germline ends. The CDR3 length is 14 residues. CDR3 region: CASSIKVRGFEAFF. The CDR3 DNA reads TGTGCCAGCAGTATAAAGGTCAGAGGGTTTGAAGCTTTCTTT.

The chain combines TRBV19 with TRBJ2-2; the D call may be TRBD1 or TRBD2 (5 bases each). V was pared by 3 bases and J by 1 base, with 9 bases between. The CDR3 has 15 residues. CDR1 and CDR2 from the germline V gene are LNHDA and SQIVND (reference sequence). The CDR3, as DNA: TGTGCCAGTAGTATGGGGACGCGGAACACCGGGGAGCTGTTTTTT. This sequence encodes CASSMGTRNTGELFF.

This clonotype showed up just a few times. The chain is built from TRBV5-1 and TRBJ2-3; TRBD2 aligns across 7 bases. V dropped 6 bases and J dropped 0; count of bases not matched to a gene: 7. The CDR3 is made up of 15 amino acids. CDR1 SGHRS and CDR2 YFSETQ come from the germline V gene. In DNA form, the CDR3 reads TGCGCCAGCACTTCATATAGCGGGAGCACAGATACGCAGTATTTT. Its translation is CASTSYSGSTDTQYF. The full variable domain, with the rest looked up from reference TRBV5-1 and TRBJ2-3, is KAGVTQTPRYLIKTRGQQVTLSCSPISGHRSVSWYQQTPGQGLQFLFEYFSETQRNKGNFPGRFSGRQFSNSRSEMNVSTLELGDSALYLCASTSYSGSTDTQYFGPGTRLTVL.

This clonotype was found many times. This chain links TRBV2 with TRBJ1-1, with TRBD1 matching 7 bases. The ends lost 10 bases at V and 1 base at J; junction bases unmatched: 24. Germline values: CDR1 SNHLY, CDR2 FYNNEI. This CDR3 is 19 amino acids long. CDR3 in amino acids: CATLSGTTINTGENTEAFF. Here the CDR3 DNA reads TGTGCCACCCTAAGTGGTACCACGATAAATACAGGGGAGAACACTGAAGCTTTCTTT.